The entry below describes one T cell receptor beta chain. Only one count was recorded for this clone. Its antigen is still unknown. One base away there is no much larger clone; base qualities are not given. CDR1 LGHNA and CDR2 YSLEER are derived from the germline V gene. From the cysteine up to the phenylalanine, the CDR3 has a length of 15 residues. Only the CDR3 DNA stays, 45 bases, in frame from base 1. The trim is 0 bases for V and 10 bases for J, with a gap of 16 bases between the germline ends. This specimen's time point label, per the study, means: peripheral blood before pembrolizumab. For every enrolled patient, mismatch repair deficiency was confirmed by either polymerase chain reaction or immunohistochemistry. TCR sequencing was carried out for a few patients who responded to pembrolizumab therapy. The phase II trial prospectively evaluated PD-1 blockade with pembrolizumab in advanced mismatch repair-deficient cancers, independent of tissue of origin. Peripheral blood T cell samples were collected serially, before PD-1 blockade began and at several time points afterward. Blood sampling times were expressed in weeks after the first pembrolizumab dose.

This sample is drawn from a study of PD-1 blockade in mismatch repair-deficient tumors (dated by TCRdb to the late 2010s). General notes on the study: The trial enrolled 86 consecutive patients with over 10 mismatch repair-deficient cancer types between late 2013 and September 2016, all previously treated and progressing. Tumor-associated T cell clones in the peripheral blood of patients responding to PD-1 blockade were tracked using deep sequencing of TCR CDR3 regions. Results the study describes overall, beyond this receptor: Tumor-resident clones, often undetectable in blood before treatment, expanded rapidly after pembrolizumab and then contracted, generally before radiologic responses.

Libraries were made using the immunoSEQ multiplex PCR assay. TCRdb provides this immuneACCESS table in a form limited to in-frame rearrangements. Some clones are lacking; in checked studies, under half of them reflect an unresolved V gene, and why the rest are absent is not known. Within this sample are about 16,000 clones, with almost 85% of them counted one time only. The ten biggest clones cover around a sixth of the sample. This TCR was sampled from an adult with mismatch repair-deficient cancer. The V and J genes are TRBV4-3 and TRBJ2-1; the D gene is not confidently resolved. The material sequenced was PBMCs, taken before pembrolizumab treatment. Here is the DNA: TGCGCCAGCAGCCAAGATTCGGGCAGACGTGGCGAGCAGTTCTTC. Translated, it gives CASSQDSGRRGEQFF.